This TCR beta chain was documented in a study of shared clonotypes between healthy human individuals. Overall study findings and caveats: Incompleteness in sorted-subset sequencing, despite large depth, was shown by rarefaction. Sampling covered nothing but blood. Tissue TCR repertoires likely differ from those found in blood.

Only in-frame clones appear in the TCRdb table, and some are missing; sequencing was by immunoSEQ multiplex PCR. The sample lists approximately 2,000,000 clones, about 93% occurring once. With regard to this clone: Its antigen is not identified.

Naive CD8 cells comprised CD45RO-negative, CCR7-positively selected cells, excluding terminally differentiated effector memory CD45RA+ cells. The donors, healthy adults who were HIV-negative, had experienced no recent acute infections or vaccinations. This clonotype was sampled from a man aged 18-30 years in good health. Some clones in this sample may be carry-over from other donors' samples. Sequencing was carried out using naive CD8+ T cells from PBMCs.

This CDR3 is CASSQVFPRGVGDTQYF. DNA for the CDR3: TGCGCCAGCAGCCAAGTCTTTCCTCGTGGGGTTGGAGATACGCAGTATTTT. The chain is built from TRBV4-1 and TRBJ2-3; no definite D call. With 1 base removed from V and 5 bases from J, the gap between germline ends came to 19 bases. From germline, CDR1 is MGHRA and CDR2 YSYEKL. The CDR3 contains 17 residues.